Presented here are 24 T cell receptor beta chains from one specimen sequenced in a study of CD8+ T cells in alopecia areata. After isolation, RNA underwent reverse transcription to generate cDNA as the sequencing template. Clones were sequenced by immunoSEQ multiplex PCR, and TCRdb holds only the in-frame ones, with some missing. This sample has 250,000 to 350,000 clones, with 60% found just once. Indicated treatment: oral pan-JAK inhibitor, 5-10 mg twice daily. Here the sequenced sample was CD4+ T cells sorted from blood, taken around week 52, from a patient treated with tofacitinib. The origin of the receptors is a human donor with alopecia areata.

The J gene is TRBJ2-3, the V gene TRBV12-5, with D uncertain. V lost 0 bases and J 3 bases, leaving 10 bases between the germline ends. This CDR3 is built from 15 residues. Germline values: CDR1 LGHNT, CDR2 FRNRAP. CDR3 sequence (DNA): TGTGCTAGTGGTTTGGTACTGGGCCGGACAGATACGCAGTATTTT. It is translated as CASGLVLGRTDTQYF. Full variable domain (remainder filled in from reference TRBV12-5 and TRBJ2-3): DARVTQTPRHKVTEMGQEVTMRCQPILGHNTVFWYRQTMMQGLELLAYFRNRAPLDDSGMPKDRFSAEMPDATLATLKIQPSEPRDSAVYFCASGLVLGRTDTQYFGPGTRLTVL.

The chain's CDR3 is CASAIRGVTDTQYF. CDR3 DNA sequence: TGTGCCAGTGCGATCCGGGGTGTCACAGATACGCAGTATTTT. This rearrangement joins TRBV19 to TRBJ2-3, with a possible D match to TRBD2 (5 bases). Trimming removed 8 bases at V and 2 bases at J, with 14 bases between. Germline V gene sequence: CDR1 LNHDA, CDR2 SQIVND (reference sequence). This CDR3 spans 14 amino acids.

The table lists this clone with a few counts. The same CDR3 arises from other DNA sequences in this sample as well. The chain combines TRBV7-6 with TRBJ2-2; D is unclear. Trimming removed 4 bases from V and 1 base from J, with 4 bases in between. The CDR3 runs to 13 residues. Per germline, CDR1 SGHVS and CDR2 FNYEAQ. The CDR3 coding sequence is TGTGCCAGCAGCTCTTTGAACACCGGGGAGCTGTTTTTT. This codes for CASSSLNTGELFF.

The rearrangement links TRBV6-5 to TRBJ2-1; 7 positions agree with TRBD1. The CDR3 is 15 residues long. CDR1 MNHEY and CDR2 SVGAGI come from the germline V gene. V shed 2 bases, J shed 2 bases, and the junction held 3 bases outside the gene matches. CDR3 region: CASSYAGGTYNEQFF. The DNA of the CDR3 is TGTGCCAGCAGTTACGCAGGGGGAACCTACAATGAGCAGTTCTTC.

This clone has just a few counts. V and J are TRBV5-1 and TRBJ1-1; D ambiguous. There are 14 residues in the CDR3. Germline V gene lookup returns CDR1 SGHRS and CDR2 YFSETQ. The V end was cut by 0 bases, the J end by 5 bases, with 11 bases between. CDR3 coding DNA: TGCGCCAGCAGCTTGGCCGGGGTTGAGACTGAAGCTTTCTTT. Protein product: CASSLAGVETEAFF.

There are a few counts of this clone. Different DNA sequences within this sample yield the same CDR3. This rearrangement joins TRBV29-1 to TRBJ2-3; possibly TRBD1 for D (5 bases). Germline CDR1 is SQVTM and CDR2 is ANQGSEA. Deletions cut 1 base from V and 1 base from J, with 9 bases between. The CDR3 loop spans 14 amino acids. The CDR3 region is CSVEGGAGTDTQYF. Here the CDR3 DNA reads TGCAGCGTTGAAGGGGGCGCCGGCACAGATACGCAGTATTTT.

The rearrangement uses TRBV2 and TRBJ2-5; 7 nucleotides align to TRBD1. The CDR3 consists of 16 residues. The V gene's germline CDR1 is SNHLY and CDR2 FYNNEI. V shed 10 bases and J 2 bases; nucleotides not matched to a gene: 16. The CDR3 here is CATNDPGTATQETQYF. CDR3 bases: TGTGCCACCAATGACCCCGGGACAGCAACTCAAGAGACCCAGTACTTC.

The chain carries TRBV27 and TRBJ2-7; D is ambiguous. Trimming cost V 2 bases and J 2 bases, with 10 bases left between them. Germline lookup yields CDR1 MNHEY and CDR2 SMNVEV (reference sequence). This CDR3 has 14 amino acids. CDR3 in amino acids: CASSLGRTTYEQYF. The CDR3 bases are TGTGCCAGCAGTTTAGGCAGGACCACCTACGAGCAGTACTTC.

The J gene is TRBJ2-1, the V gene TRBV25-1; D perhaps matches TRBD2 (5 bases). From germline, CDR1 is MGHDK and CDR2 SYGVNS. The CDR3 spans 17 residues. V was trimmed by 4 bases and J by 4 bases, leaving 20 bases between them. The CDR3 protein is CASSVALPGIKYNEQFF. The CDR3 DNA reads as TGTGCCAGCAGTGTGGCTCTACCGGGGATAAAGTACAATGAGCAGTTCTTC.

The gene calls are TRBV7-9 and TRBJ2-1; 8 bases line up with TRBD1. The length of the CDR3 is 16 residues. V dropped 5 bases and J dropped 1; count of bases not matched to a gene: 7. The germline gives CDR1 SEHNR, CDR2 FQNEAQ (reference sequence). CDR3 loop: CASSRGQGASYNEQFF. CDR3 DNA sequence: TGTGCCAGCAGCCGCGGGCAGGGGGCATCCTACAATGAGCAGTTCTTC.

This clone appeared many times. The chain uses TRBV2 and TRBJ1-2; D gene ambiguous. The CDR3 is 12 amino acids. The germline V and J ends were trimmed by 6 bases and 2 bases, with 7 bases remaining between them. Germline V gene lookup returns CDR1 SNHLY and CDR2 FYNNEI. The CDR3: CASSRGNYGYTF. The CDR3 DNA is TGTGCCAGCAGCCGAGGGAACTATGGCTACACCTTC.

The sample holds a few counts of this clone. The CDR3 loop is CASSFASNLDTQYF. The CDR3 DNA reads as TGTGCCAGCAGCTTCGCATCCAACCTAGATACGCAGTATTTT. The J gene is TRBJ2-3, the V gene TRBV7-9; D is unclear. CDR3 length: 14 residues. Deletions cut 3 bases from V and 5 bases from J, with 12 bases between. Germline V lookup: CDR1 SEHNR, CDR2 FQNEAQ (reference sequence).

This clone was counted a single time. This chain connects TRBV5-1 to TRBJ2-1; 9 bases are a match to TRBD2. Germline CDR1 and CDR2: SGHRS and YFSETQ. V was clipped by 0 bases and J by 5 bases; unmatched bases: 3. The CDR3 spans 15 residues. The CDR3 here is CASSLVAGGHNEQFF. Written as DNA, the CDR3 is TGCGCCAGCAGCTTGGTCGCGGGGGGGCACAATGAGCAGTTCTTC.

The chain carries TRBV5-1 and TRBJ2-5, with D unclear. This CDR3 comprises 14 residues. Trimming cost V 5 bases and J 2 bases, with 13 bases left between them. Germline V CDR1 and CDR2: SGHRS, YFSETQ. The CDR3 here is CASRNHKAQETQYF. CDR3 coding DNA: TGCGCCAGCAGGAACCACAAGGCGCAAGAGACCCAGTACTTC.

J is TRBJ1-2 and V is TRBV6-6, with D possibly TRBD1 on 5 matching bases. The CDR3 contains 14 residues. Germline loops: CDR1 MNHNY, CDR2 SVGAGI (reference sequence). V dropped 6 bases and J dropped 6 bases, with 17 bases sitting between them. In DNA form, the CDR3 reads TGTGCCAGCAGCCCTCGTGGGGGGATGGATGGCTACACCTTC. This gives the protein CASSPRGGMDGYTF.

CDR3 residues: CASSPTQGGSYNEQFF. CDR3 sequence (DNA): TGTGCCAGCAGCCCCACACAGGGGGGTTCCTACAATGAGCAGTTCTTC. V gene TRBV5-4 combines with J gene TRBJ2-1; TRBD1 agrees at 8 bases. The CDR3 runs 16 residues. Germline loops: CDR1 SGHNT, CDR2 YYREEE (reference sequence). V trimming: 4 bases; J trimming: 1 base; junction bases outside the gene matches: 7.

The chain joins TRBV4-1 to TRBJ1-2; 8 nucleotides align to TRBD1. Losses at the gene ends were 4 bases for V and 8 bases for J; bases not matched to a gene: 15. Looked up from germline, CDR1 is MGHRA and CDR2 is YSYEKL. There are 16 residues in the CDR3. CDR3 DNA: TGCGCCAGCAGCCGGGCCGATAGGACAGGGTTGGAGGGCTACACCTTC. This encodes CASSRADRTGLEGYTF.

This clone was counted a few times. The CDR3 DNA sequence: TGCGCCAGCAGCCAAACGTGGGATGGCGGCTACACCTTC. Its protein product is CASSQTWDGGYTF. The rearrangement joins TRBV4-3 to TRBJ1-2; no firm D call. Trimming left V 2 bases short and J 8 bases short, with 12 bases between. The germline gives CDR1 LGHNA, CDR2 YSLEER. The CDR3 is made up of 13 amino acids.

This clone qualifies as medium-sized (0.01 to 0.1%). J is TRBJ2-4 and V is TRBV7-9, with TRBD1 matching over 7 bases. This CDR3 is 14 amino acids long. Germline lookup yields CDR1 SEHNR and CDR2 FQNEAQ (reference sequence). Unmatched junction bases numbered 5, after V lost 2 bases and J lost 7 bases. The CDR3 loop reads CASSLKGAKNIQYF. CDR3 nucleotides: TGTGCCAGCAGCTTAAAGGGGGCAAAGAACATTCAGTACTTC.

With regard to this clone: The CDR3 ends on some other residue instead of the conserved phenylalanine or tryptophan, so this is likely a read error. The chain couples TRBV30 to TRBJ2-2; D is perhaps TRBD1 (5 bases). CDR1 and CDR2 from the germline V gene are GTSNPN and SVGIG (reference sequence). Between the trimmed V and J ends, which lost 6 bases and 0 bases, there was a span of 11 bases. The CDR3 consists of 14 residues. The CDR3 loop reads CACLGHTNTGELFY. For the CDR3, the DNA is TGTGCCTGCCTGGGGCACACGAACACCGGGGAGCTGTTTTAT.

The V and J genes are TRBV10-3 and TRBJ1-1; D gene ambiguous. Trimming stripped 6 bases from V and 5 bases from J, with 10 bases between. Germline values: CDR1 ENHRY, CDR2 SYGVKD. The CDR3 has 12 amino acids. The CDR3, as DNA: TGTGCCATCAGGCAAAGGGAGACTGAAGCTTTCTTT. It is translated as CAIRQRETEAFF.

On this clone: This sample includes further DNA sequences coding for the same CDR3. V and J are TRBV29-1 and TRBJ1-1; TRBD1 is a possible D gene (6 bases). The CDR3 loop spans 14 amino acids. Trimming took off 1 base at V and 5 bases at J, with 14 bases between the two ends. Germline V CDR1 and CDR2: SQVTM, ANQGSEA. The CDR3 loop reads CSVEGGRGSTEAFF. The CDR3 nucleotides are TGCAGCGTTGAAGGGGGGCGGGGATCGACTGAAGCTTTCTTT.

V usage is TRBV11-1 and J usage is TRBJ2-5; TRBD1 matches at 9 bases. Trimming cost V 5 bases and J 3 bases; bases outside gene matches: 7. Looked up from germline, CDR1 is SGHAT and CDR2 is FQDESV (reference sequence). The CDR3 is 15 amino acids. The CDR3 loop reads CASSPDRGGKETQYF. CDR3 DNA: TGTGCCAGCAGCCCGGACAGGGGCGGCAAAGAGACCCAGTACTTC. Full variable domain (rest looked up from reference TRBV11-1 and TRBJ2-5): EAEVAQSPRYKITEKSQAVAFWCDPISGHATLYWYRQILGQGPELLVQFQDESVVDDSQLPKDRFSAERLKGVDSTLKIQPAELGDSAMYLCASSPDRGGKETQYFGPGTRLLVL.

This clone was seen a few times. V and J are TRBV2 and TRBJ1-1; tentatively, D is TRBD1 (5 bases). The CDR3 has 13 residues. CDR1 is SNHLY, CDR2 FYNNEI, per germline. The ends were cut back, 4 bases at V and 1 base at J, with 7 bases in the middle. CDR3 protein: CASSGQPNTEAFF. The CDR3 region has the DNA TGTGCCAGCAGTGGACAGCCGAACACTGAAGCTTTCTTT.